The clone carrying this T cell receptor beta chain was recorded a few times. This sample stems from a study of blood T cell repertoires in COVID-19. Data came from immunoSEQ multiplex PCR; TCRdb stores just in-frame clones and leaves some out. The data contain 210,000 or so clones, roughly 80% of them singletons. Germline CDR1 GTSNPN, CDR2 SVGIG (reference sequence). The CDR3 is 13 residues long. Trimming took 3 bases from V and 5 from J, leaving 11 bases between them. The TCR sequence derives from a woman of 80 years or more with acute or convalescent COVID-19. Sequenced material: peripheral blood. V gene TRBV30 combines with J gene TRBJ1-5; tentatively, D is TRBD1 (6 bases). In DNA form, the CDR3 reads TGTGCCTGGAGGGGCAGGGGCCATCAGCCCCAGCATTTT. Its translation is CAWRGRGHQPQHF.